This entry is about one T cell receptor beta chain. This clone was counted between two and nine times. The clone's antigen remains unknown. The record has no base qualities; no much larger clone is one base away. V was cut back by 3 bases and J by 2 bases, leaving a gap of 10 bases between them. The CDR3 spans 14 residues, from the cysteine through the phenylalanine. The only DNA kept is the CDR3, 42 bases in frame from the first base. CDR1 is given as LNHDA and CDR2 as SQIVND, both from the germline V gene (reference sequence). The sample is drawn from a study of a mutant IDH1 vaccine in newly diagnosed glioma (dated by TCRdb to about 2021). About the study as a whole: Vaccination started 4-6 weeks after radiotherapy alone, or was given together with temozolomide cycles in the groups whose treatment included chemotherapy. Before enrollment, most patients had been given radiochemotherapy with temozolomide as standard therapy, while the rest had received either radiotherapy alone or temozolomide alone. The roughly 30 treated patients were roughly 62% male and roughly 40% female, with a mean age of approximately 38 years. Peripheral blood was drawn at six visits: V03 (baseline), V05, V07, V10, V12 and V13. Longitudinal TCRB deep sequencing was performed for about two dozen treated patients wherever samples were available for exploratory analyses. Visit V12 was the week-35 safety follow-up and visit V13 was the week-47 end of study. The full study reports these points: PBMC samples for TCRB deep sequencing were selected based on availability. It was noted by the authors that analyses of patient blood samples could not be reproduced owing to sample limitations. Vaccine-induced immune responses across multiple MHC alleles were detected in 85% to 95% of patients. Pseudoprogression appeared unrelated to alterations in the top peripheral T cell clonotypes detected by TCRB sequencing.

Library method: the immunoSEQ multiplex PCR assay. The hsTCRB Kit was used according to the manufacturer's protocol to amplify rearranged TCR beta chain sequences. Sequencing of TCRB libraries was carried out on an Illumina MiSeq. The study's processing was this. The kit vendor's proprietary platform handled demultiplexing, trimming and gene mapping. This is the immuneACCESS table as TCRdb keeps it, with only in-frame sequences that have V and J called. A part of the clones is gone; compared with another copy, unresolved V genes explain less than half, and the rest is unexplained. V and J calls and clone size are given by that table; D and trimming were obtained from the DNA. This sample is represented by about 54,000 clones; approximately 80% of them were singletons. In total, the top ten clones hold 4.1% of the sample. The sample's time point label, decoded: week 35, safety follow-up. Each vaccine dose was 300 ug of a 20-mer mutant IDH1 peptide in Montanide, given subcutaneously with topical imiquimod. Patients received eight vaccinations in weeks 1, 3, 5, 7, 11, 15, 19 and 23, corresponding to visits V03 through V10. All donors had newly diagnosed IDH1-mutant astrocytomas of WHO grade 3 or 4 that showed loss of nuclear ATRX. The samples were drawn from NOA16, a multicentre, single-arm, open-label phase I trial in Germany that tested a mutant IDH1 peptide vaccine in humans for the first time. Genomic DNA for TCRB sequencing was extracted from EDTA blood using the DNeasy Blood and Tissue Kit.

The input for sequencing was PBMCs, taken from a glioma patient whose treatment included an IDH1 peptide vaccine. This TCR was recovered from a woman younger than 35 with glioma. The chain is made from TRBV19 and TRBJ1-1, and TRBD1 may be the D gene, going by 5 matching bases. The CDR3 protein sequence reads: CASSMRGGNTEAFF. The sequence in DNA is TGTGCCAGTAGTATGAGGGGAGGAAACACTGAAGCTTTCTTT. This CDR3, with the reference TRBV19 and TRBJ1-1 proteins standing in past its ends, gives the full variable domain DGGITQSPKYLFRKEGQNVTLSCEQNLNHDAMYWYRQDPGQGLRLIYYSQIVNDFQKGDIAEGYSVSREKKESFPLTVTSAQKNPTAFYLCASSMRGGNTEAFFGQGTRLTVV.